The clone carrying this T cell receptor (beta chain) was counted many times. This sample stems from a study of low-dose radiotherapy and immunotherapy resistance in tumors. Study context: Patients were treated with intravenous nivolumab at 240 mg every two weeks and were also dosed with ipilimumab at 1 mg/kg every six weeks. Patients received cyclophosphamide 200 mg/m2 intravenously every two weeks, the day before radiation-immunotherapy.

The time point was: after trial treatment. Described treatment: LDRT plus nivolumab, ipilimumab, low-dose cyclophosphamide and aspirin (RACIN trial). Eligible patients had advanced solid tumors lacking tumor-infiltrating lymphocytes. Gene-specific TRAV and TRBV primers were used for first-strand cDNA, covering alpha and beta chains. The authors amplified TCRs for around 20 PCR cycles with a constant-region primer and a V-primer adapter. TCRdb passed the reads through MiXCR, listing each CDR3 protein once. The table has approximately 100,000 distinct CDR3 sequences, less than 25% seen once. This TCR derives from a male donor with prostate cancer. The sample here was PBMCs, taken after low-dose radiotherapy plus immunotherapy.

The CDR3 is CASSRLTGGYEQYF. CDR3 sequence (DNA): TGTGCCAGCAGCCGGTTGACAGGGGGCTACGAGCAGTACTTC. The rearrangement joins TRBV4-2 to TRBJ2-7; 9 nucleotides line up with TRBD1. Per germline, CDR1 LGHNA and CDR2 YNFKEQ. V lost 4 bases and J lost 3; bases outside the gene matches: 4. The CDR3 has 14 amino acids.